This TCR beta chain was recovered during a study of T cells in Graves' hyperthyroidism and ophthalmopathy. This clonotype was counted many times. Using RNA transcripts as the source, TCR beta CDR3 regions were amplified. A first-round RT-PCR of the TCR CDR3 used the HTBI primer set. TCRdb reprocessed the multiplex PCR reads via MiXCR and lists one record per CDR3 protein. This table has approximately 400,000 distinct CDR3 sequences, over 12% appearing once. Germline V lookup: CDR1 SQVTM, CDR2 ANQGSEA. Trimming took 4 bases from V and 3 from J; bases not matched to a gene: 16. The CDR3 is made up of 18 amino acids.

The sample taken for sequencing was blood. The chain joins TRBV29-1 to TRBJ2-3, with 10 bases matching TRBD2. The receptor was isolated from a man aged 50-59 years with Graves' ophthalmopathy. The CDR3 DNA reads TGCAGCGTTGTGCTAGGGGCTAGCGGGAGTGCGGGAACAGATACGCAGTATTTT. Encoded protein: CSVVLGASGSAGTDTQYF.